The clone carrying this TCR beta chain occurred once. V gave up 5 bases and J gave up 5 bases; unmatched junction bases: 6. The CDR3 has 14 residues. Germline CDR1 reads SGHTA; CDR2 reads FQGNSA. The sample comes from a study of cytomegalovirus exposure and HLA in healthy donors. The PCR was carried out with 60 Vbeta primers and 13 Jbeta primers. This table comes from immunoSEQ multiplex PCR, and its TCRdb copy is limited to in-frame clones, with some not included. This table holds some 100,000 clones, approximately 76% found once. The chain employs TRBV7-2 and TRBJ2-5, with 9 bases identical to TRBD2. Sequenced: PBMCs. This TCR was recovered from a man aged 45 to 65 in good health and CMV-seropositive. The CDR3 is CASSTSRGGETQYF. The CDR3 DNA reads as TGTGCCAGCAGCACCTCGCGGGGGGGGGAGACCCAGTACTTC.